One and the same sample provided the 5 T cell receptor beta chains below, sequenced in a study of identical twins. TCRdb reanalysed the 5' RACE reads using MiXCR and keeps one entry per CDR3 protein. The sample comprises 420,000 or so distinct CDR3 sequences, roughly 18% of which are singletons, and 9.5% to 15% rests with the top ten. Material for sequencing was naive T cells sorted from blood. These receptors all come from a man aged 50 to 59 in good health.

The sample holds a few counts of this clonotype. CDR3 sequence: CASSLRLGERTDTQYF. The CDR3 DNA reads as TGTGCCAGCAGCTTACGGTTGGGCGAGCGCACAGATACGCAGTATTTT. The V gene is TRBV11-2, the J gene TRBJ2-3; D unclear. Trimming took off 2 bases at V and 1 base at J, with 13 bases between the two ends. This CDR3 region has 16 residues. Germline assignment: CDR1 SGHAT and CDR2 FQNNGV. The full variable domain, with the rest looked up from reference TRBV11-2 and TRBJ2-3, is EAGVAQSPRYKIIEKRQSVAFWCNPISGHATLYWYQQILGQGPKLLIQFQNNGVVDDSQLPKDRFSAERLKGVDSTLKIQPAKLEDSAVYLCASSLRLGERTDTQYFGPGTRLTVL.

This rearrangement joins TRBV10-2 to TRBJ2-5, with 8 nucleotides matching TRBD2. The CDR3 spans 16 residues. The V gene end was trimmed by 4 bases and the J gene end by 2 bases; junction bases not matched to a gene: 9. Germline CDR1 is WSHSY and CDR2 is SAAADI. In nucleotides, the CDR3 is TGCGCCAGCAGTGTCCTCGGGACTAGGCTTCAAGAGACCCAGTACTTC. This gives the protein CASSVLGTRLQETQYF.

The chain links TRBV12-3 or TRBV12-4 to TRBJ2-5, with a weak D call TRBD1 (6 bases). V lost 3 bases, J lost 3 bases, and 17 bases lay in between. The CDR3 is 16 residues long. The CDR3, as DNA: TGTGCCAGCAGTTTTACCCCGGGACGGACAGAAGAGACCCAGTACTTC. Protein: CASSFTPGRTEETQYF.

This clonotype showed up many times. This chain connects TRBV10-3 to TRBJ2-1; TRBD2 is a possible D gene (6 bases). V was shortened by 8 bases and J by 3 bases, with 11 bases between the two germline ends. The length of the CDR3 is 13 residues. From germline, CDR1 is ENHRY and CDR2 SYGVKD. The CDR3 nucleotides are TGTGCCATCGGCAGGGACTTCTACAATGAGCAGTTCTTC. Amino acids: CAIGRDFYNEQFF.

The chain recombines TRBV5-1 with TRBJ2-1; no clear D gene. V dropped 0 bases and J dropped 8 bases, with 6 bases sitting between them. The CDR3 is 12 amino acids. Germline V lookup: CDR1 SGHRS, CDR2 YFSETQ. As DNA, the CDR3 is TGCGCCAGCAGCTTGGAGAGGCATGAGCAGTTCTTC. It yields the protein CASSLERHEQFF.